This T cell receptor (beta chain) was sequenced during a study of OX40 agonist ivuxolimab in advanced cancers. Study-level information: Ivuxolimab is a fully human IgG2 antibody that activates OX40 (CD134). The patients received ivuxolimab by intravenous route every 2 weeks at 0.01 to 10 mg/kg. Study results and limitations: At 0.1-3.0 mg/kg, partial responders had clonal expansion among the lowest observed.

TCRdb keeps only in-frame clones here, not all; method: immunoSEQ multiplex PCR. The sample has about 74,000 clones; roughly 88% are singletons. A word on this clone: No antigen is known for it. One end of the junction varies from germline; a read error may be responsible.

CDR3 length equals 14 residues. The germline V gene encodes CDR1 LNHDA and CDR2 SQIVND (reference sequence). The rearrangement joins TRBV19 to TRBJ1-1; 7 bases map to TRBD1. This receptor was obtained from an adult with an advanced solid tumor such as melanoma, head and neck, liver or kidney cancer. This sample comprised CD4+ or CD8+ T cells sorted from blood, obtained in a trial of the OX40 agonist ivuxolimab. The CDR3 DNA is TGTGCCAGTAGGATAGGGGGCGTTGGTACTAGAGCTTTCTTT. Its protein is CASRIGGVGTRAFF.